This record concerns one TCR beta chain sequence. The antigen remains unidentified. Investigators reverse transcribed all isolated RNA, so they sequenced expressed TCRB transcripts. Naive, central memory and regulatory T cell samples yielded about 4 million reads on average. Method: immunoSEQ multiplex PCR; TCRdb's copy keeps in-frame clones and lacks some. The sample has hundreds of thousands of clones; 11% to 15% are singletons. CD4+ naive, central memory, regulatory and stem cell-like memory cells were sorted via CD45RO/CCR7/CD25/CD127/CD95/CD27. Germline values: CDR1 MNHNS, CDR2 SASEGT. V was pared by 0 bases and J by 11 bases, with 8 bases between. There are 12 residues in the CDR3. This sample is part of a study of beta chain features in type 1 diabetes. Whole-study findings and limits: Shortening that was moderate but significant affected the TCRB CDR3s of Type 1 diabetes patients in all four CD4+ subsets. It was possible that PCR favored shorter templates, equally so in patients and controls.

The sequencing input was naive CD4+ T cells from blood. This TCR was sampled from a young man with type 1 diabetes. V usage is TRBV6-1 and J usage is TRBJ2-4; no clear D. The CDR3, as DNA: TGTGCCAGCAGTGAAGCGCGGTCGGTTCAGTACTTC. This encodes CASSEARSVQYF.